This T cell receptor beta chain was recovered during a study of blood T cell repertoires in COVID-19. Germline V lookup: CDR1 SGHVS, CDR2 FNYEAQ. The V and J ends lost 2 bases and 1 base respectively, with 5 bases between them. This CDR3 spans 13 amino acids. Sequencing was performed with immunoSEQ multiplex PCR; in TCRdb, only in-frame clones are kept and a portion is missing. The sample holds more than 150,000 clones; around 89% are singletons and the top ten take about 3%. The V gene is TRBV7-6, the J gene TRBJ1-1; D is undetermined. Specimen: peripheral blood. The receptor comes from a man in his 60s with acute or convalescent COVID-19. In DNA, the CDR3 is TGTGCCAGCAGCTTACAGGAGAACACTGAAGCTTTCTTT. This sequence encodes CASSLQENTEAFF.